This T cell receptor (beta chain) originates from a study of cytomegalovirus exposure and HLA in healthy donors. Unmatched junction bases numbered 6, after V lost 7 bases and J lost 4 bases. The germline CDR1 and CDR2 sequences are SGHRS and YFSETQ. The CDR3 consists of 13 residues. Participants comprised healthy donors of bone marrow. This PCR relied on a set of 60 Vbeta primers and 13 Jbeta primers. Clones were read by immunoSEQ multiplex PCR, and TCRdb kept only the in-frame ones, dropping some. The data contain approximately 100,000 clones, roughly four fifths of them singletons. The sequence was obtained from a male donor in good health and CMV-seropositive. The chain couples TRBV5-1 to TRBJ2-3; TRBD2 agrees at 7 bases. The sequencing sample was made of PBMCs. The CDR3 reads CASGRGRADTQYF. The CDR3 nucleotides read TGCGCCAGCGGGAGGGGTCGCGCAGATACGCAGTATTTT.